The next 12 T cell receptor beta chains were all read from a single sample in a study of response to subunit inactivated influenza vaccine. TCRdb re-called the RT-PCR reads with MiXCR, one entry per CDR3 protein. The sample holds about 520,000 distinct CDR3 sequences, approximately 7.7% seen once. This specimen was PBMCs from blood, taken around 25 months after vaccination. These receptors originate from a man aged 50 to 69 who received an inactivated influenza vaccine.

This clonotype came up a few times. This rearrangement joins TRBV28 to TRBJ2-1; 7 bases match TRBD2. J gave up 7 bases and V 4 bases, and 1 base lay outside the gene matches. The CDR3 has 12 amino acids. The germline CDR1 and CDR2 sequences are MDHEN and SYDVKM. CDR3 in DNA: TGTGCCAGCAGTTCACTAGCGAATGAGCAGTTCTTC. Translating gives CASSSLANEQFF.

The J gene is TRBJ1-2, the V gene TRBV6-5; D uncertain. Germline-derived CDR1 and CDR2 are MNHEY and SVGAGI. CDR3 length: 12 amino acids. V lost 7 bases, J lost 4 bases, and 10 bases lay in between. CDR3 in amino acids: CASKTYPYGYTF. The CDR3 nucleotides are TGTGCCAGCAAAACGTATCCCTATGGCTACACCTTC.

This clonotype showed up just a few times. This chain connects TRBV9 to TRBJ2-7; a weak D match, TRBD1 (5 bases). Trimming cost V 0 bases and J 4 bases, with 11 bases left between them. The CDR3 totals 14 residues. Germline CDR1 SGDLS, CDR2 YYNGEE. CDR3 DNA: TGTGCCAGCAGCGTAGACGGTCAGGGTTACGAGCAGTACTTC. Amino acid sequence: CASSVDGQGYEQYF.

The chain has TRBV15 and TRBJ1-2, with D perhaps matching TRBD1 (6 bases). Per germline, CDR1 LNHNV and CDR2 YYDKDF (reference sequence). The germline V and J ends were trimmed by 5 bases and 8 bases, with 18 bases remaining between them. This CDR3 has 14 residues. DNA of the CDR3: TGTGCCACCAGCCCGATACCGGGGGCTAGCGGCTACACCTTC. Translating gives CATSPIPGASGYTF.

The chain joins TRBV7-3 to TRBJ2-5; maybe TRBD2 (5 bases). The V gene lost 0 bases and the J gene lost 5 bases, with 10 bases spanning the gap. This CDR3 is 14 amino acids long. In germline, CDR1 is SGHTA, CDR2 FQGTGA. This CDR3 reads CASSLTGVAETQYF. The CDR3 coding sequence is TGTGCCAGCAGCTTAACGGGAGTAGCTGAGACCCAGTACTTC. Together with reference TRBV7-3 and TRBJ2-5, the CDR3 gives the full variable domain: GAGVSQTPSNKVTEKGKYVELRCDPISGHTALYWYRQSLGQGPEFLIYFQGTGAADDSGLPNDRFFAVRPEGSVSTLKIQRTERGDSAVYLCASSLTGVAETQYFGPGTRLLVL.

J is TRBJ2-5 and V is TRBV5-1; D gene ambiguous. V lost 2 bases and J lost 2, with 10 bases in between. The CDR3 loop spans 14 amino acids. From germline, CDR1 is SGHRS and CDR2 YFSETQ. CDR3 loop: CASSFVAFQETQYF. The CDR3 coding sequence is TGCGCCAGCAGCTTCGTTGCCTTTCAAGAGACCCAGTACTTC. Full variable domain (rest looked up from reference TRBV5-1 and TRBJ2-5): KAGVTQTPRYLIKTRGQQVTLSCSPISGHRSVSWYQQTPGQGLQFLFEYFSETQRNKGNFPGRFSGRQFSNSRSEMNVSTLELGDSALYLCASSFVAFQETQYFGPGTRLLVL.

This clonotype has ten or more counts. The chain recombines TRBV12-3 or TRBV12-4 with TRBJ2-2; D tentatively reads TRBD1 or TRBD2 (6 bases each). The length of the CDR3 is 16 residues. The ends were cut back, 6 bases at V and 6 bases at J, with 20 bases in the middle. CDR3 region: CASSPMGGAAAGELFF. As DNA, the CDR3 is TGTGCCAGCAGCCCAATGGGGGGCGCCGCGGCCGGGGAGCTGTTTTTT.

There are many counts of this clonotype. This chain uses TRBV5-1 with TRBJ1-5, with 9 nucleotides matching TRBD1. V was pared by 4 bases and J by 3 bases, with 5 bases of the junction left unmatched. This CDR3 spans 15 amino acids. Germline V gene sequence: CDR1 SGHRS, CDR2 YFSETQ. The CDR3 DNA follows: TGCGCCAGCAGCGAGACAGGGGGGTTCAATCAGCCCCAGCATTTT. Its translation is CASSETGGFNQPQHF.

V is TRBV4-1 and J is TRBJ2-3; tentatively, D is TRBD2 (6 bases). This CDR3 spans 15 amino acids. Per the germline V gene, CDR1 is MGHRA and CDR2 is YSYEKL. V lost 4 bases and J lost 3, with 14 bases in between. DNA for the CDR3: TGCGCCAGCAGCCGGGCCGGACTATCTACAGATACGCAGTATTTT. This codes for CASSRAGLSTDTQYF.

V gene TRBV12-3 or TRBV12-4 combines with J gene TRBJ2-3; 11 nucleotides line up with TRBD2. The CDR3 runs 16 residues. The V gene end was trimmed by 6 bases and the J gene end by 4 bases; junction bases not matched to a gene: 9. The DNA of the CDR3 is TGTGCCAGCAGCGATCTAGCGGGGGGTCGGGCAGATACGCAGTATTTT. Its protein product is CASSDLAGGRADTQYF.

The chain links TRBV20-1 to TRBJ2-7; TRBD2 matches at 8 bases. From germline, CDR1 is DFQATT and CDR2 SNEGSKA (reference sequence). This CDR3 has 13 residues. The V gene end was trimmed by 6 bases and the J gene end by 0 bases; junction bases not matched to a gene: 4. CDR3 sequence reads: CSAVRGASYEQYF. The CDR3 DNA reads as TGCAGTGCCGTGCGGGGGGCCTCCTACGAGCAGTACTTC.

In this sample, this clonotype turned up many times. V usage is TRBV5-5 and J usage is TRBJ2-2; possibly TRBD1 for D (5 bases). Germline V lookup: CDR1 SGHKS, CDR2 YYEKEE (reference sequence). There are 16 residues in the CDR3. Deletions cut 0 bases from V and 0 bases from J, with 9 bases between. CDR3 protein: CASSLVAGTNTGELFF. The CDR3 DNA follows: TGTGCCAGCAGCTTGGTTGCAGGGACGAACACCGGGGAGCTGTTTTTT.